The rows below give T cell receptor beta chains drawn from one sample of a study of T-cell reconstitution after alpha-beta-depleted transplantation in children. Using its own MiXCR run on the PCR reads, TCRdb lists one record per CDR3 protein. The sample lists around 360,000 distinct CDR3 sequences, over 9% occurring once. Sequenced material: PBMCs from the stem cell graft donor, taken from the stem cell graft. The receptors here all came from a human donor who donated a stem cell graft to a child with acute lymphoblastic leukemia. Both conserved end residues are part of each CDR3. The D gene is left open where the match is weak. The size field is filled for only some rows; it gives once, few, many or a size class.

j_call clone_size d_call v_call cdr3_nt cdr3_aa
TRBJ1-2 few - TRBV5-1 TGCGCCAGCAGCTTGGCCAGCGACGGCTACACCTTC CASSLASDGYTF
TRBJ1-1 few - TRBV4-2 TGTGCCAGCAGTTTTAATCCAGGAGAGAACACTGAAGCTTTCTTT CASSFNPGENTEAFF
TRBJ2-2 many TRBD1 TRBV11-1 TGTGCCAGCAGTTTTTACAGTTGGGACAGGAAGAACACCGGGGAGCTGTTTTTT CASSFYSWDRKNTGELFF
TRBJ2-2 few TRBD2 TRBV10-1 TGCGCCAGCTCTCGTAGCGGGACGGGCACCGGGGAGCTGTTTTTT CASSRSGTGTGELFF
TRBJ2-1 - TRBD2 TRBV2 TGTGCCAGCAGTTATACCTCTAGCGGGAGGGGAAACAATGAGCAGTTCTTC CASSYTSSGRGNNEQFF
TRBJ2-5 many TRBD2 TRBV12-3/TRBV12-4 TGTGCCAGCAGCCTCGGACTAGCGGGACGGGGGGAGACCCAGTACTTC CASSLGLAGRGETQYF
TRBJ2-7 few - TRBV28 TGTGCCAGCCACCCGGTGACTGGAGCCTACGAGCAGTACTTC CASHPVTGAYEQYF
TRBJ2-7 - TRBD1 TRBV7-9 TGTGCCAGCAGCGGACAGGGCAAGGCCTACGAGCAGTACTTC CASSGQGKAYEQYF
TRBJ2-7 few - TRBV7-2 TGTGCCAGCAGCTTAGCGAAACCTTACGAGCAGTACTTC CASSLAKPYEQYF
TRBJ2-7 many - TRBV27 TGTGCCAGCAGCCCTACGGGACGAGGGGTTTACGAGCAGTACTTC CASSPTGRGVYEQYF